The 12 T cell receptor beta chains reported below all come from one sample, sequenced in a study of OX40 agonist ivuxolimab in advanced cancers. Clones were read by immunoSEQ multiplex PCR, and TCRdb kept only the in-frame ones, dropping some. The table includes 100,000 to 150,000 clones, 75% to 95% detected once. This specimen was CD4+ or CD8+ T cells sorted from blood, taken in a trial of the OX40 agonist ivuxolimab. These receptors were collected from an adult with an advanced solid tumor such as melanoma, head and neck, liver or kidney cancer.

This clone was detected a few times. This chain connects TRBV9 to TRBJ1-4; D may be TRBD1 (6 bases). The V and J ends lost 2 bases and 4 bases respectively, with 21 bases between them. The CDR3 spans 18 residues. CDR1 and CDR2 (germline): SGDLS, YYNGEE. The CDR3: CASSVGGGGRSINEKLFF. The DNA for the CDR3 is TGTGCCAGCAGCGTGGGAGGCGGGGGCCGTAGCATTAATGAAAAACTGTTTTTT.

The gene calls are TRBV5-4 and TRBJ1-2; the D gene is possibly TRBD1 (5 bases). Germline lookup yields CDR1 SGHNT and CDR2 YYREEE (reference sequence). This CDR3 spans 12 amino acids. The germline V and J ends were trimmed by 4 bases and 8 bases, with 12 bases remaining between them. CDR3 amino acids: CASSLDSRGYTF. The CDR3 region has the DNA TGTGCCAGCAGCCTAGACAGTCGGGGCTACACCTTC.

V usage is TRBV11-1 and J usage is TRBJ1-2, with 7 bases fitting TRBD1. J lost 6 bases, V lost 5 bases, and 6 bases had no gene match. CDR3 length: 13 residues. The V gene's germline CDR1 is SGHAT and CDR2 FQDESV (reference sequence). CDR3 DNA: TGTGCCAGCAGCCCGAGGACAGGAGATGGCTACACCTTC. It codes for CASSPRTGDGYTF.

The gene calls are TRBV6-5 and TRBJ1-5; D is ambiguous. Germline V gene sequence: CDR1 MNHEY, CDR2 SVGAGI. The CDR3 extends over 13 amino acids. V dropped 6 bases and J dropped 7 bases, with 13 bases sitting between them. The CDR3 DNA is TGTGCCAGCAGCTATGCCCGGGGACAGCCCCAGCATTTT. As protein: CASSYARGQPQHF.

J is TRBJ2-2 and V is TRBV29-1, with 10 bases that match TRBD2. J lost 1 base, V lost 6 bases, and 2 bases had no gene match. The CDR3 consists of 14 residues. Germline lookup yields CDR1 SQVTM and CDR2 ANQGSEA. The CDR3 is CSVGTSVNTGELFF. CDR3 coding DNA: TGCAGCGTGGGGACTAGCGTGAACACCGGGGAGCTGTTTTTT.

J is TRBJ1-3 and V is TRBV28, with a tentative D call TRBD1 (5 bases). The CDR3 loop spans 15 amino acids. V was cut by 6 bases and J by 6 bases, with 18 bases left in between. Germline-derived CDR1 and CDR2 are MDHEN and SYDVKM. The CDR3: CASSTGGSSENTIYF. The DNA of the CDR3 is TGTGCCAGCAGCACGGGGGGTAGCAGTGAAAACACCATATATTTT.

The chain has TRBV18 and TRBJ2-7; the D gene is possibly TRBD2 (5 bases). V lost 4 bases to trimming and J lost 4 bases, with 20 bases between them. CDR1 and CDR2 from the germline V gene are KGHSH and LQKENI. The length of the CDR3 is 16 residues. The CDR3 spells CASSLPTSSGSYEQYF. CDR3 nucleotide sequence: TGTGCCAGCTCACTACCAACGTCCAGCGGCTCTTACGAGCAGTACTTC.

The rearrangement joins TRBV6-1 to TRBJ2-3, with TRBD2 identical over 7 bases. The length of the CDR3 is 13 residues. V lost 11 bases to trimming and J lost 13 bases; unmatched junction nucleotides: 18. The germline gives CDR1 MNHNS, CDR2 SASEGT. The CDR3 bases are TGTGCCGGCCTGGCGGGAGATGGTTTTCGGAAGTATTTT. It codes for CAGLAGDGFRKYF.

The rearrangement joins TRBV6-1 to TRBJ1-1; perhaps TRBD1 as D (6 bases). The CDR3 runs to 17 residues. Germline V gene data show CDR1 as MNHNS and CDR2 as SASEGT. The V and J ends lost 0 bases and 1 base respectively, with 15 bases between them. CDR3 loop: CASSEAWAAGENTEAFF. Written as DNA, the CDR3 is TGTGCCAGCAGTGAAGCATGGGCGGCAGGGGAGAACACTGAAGCTTTCTTT.

This rearrangement joins TRBV5-1 to TRBJ2-7; 7 positions match TRBD1. Looked up from germline, CDR1 is SGHRS and CDR2 is YFSETQ. The CDR3 runs 14 residues. The V segment lost 2 bases and the J segment 1 base; nucleotides outside the gene matches: 3. The CDR3 region is CASSLGQVSYEQYF. The CDR3 region has the DNA TGCGCCAGCAGCTTAGGACAGGTTTCCTACGAGCAGTACTTC.

This chain's CDR3 is CASSPRLAGNAYNEQFF. CDR3 nucleotides: TGCGCCAGCAGCCCTCGACTAGCGGGAAACGCATACAATGAGCAGTTCTTC. This chain uses TRBV4-1 with TRBJ2-1; TRBD2 matches 11 bases. The J segment lost 4 bases and the V segment lost 4 bases, leaving 9 bases of the junction unmatched. Germline assignment: CDR1 MGHRA and CDR2 YSYEKL. CDR3 size: 17 residues.

V is TRBV5-1 and J is TRBJ2-3; a weak D match, TRBD2 (6 bases). This CDR3 contains 15 residues. The germline V and J ends were trimmed by 7 bases and 0 bases, with 15 bases remaining between them. Looked up from germline, CDR1 is SGHRS and CDR2 is YFSETQ. The CDR3 reads CASAPSEPSTDTQYF. The CDR3 region has the DNA TGCGCCAGCGCCCCTAGCGAACCTAGCACAGATACGCAGTATTTT.